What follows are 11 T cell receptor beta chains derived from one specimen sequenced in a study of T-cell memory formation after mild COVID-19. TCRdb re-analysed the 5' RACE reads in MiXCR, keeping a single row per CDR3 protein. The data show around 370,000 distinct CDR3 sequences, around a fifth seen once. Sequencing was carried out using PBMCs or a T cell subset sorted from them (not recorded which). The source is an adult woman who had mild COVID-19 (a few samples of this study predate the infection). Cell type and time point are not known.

The CDR3: CASSLMGDNEQFF. CDR3 nucleotide sequence: TGTGCCAGCAGCCTCATGGGCGACAATGAGCAGTTCTTC. This rearrangement joins TRBV3-1 to TRBJ2-1; D unclear. This CDR3 spans 13 amino acids. The V gene's germline CDR1 is LGHDT and CDR2 YNNKEL (reference sequence). V was trimmed by 4 bases and J by 5 bases, leaving 9 bases between them.

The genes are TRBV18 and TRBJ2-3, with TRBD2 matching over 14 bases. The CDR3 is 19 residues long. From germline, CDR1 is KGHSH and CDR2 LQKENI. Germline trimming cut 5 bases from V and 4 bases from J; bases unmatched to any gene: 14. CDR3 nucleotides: TGTGCCAGCTCAGCGCCGGGACTAGCGGGGGAAGAGGTAGCAGATACGCAGTATTTT. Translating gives CASSAPGLAGEEVADTQYF.

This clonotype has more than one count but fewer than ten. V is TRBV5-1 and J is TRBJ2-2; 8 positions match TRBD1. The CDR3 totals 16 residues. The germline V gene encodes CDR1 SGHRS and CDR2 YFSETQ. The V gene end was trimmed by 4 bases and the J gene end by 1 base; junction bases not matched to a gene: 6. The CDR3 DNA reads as TGCGCCAGCAGCCCCTTAGACAGGGGGAACACCGGGGAGCTGTTTTTT. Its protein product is CASSPLDRGNTGELFF.

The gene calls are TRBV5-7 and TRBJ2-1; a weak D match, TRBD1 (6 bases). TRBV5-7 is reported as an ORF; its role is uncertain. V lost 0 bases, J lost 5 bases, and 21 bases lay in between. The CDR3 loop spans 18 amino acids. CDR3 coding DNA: TGTGCCAGCAGCTTGGTTGTTGATAGGCAGGGGCCTCACAATGAGCAGTTCTTC. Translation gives CASSLVVDRQGPHNEQFF.

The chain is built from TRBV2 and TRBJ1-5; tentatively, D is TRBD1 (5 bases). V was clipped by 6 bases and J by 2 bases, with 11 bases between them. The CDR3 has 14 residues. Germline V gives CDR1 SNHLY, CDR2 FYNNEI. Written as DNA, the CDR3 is TGTGCCAGCAGCGACAGTTTCGGCAATCAGCCCCAGCATTTT. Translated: CASSDSFGNQPQHF.

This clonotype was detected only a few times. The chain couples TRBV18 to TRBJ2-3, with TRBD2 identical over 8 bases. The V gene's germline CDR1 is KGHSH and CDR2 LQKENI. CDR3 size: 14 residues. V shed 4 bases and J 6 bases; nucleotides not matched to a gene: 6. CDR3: CASSLQRGRDTQYF. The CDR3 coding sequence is TGTGCCAGCTCACTCCAGCGGGGGCGGGATACGCAGTATTTT.

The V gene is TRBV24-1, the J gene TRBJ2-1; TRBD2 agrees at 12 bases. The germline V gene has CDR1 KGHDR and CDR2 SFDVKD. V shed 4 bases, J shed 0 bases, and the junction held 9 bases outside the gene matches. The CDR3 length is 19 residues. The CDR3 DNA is TGTGCCACCAGTGACGCACCCCTAGCGGGGGGGCGCTCCTACAATGAGCAGTTCTTC. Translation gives CATSDAPLAGGRSYNEQFF.

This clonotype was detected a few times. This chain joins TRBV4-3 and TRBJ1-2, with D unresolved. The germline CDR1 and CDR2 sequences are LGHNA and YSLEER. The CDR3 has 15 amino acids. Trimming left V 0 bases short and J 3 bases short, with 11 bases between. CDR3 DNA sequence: TGCGCCAGCAGCCAAGATCGCAGCGGGGACTATGGCTACACCTTC. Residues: CASSQDRSGDYGYTF.

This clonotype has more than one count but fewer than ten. The CDR3 coding sequence is TGTGCCAGCAGCGGAGGGGGCCGGGACATTCAGTACTTC. Its translation is CASSGGGRDIQYF. This sequence joins TRBV9 and TRBJ2-4; 7 nucleotides agree with TRBD1. The germline V gene encodes CDR1 SGDLS and CDR2 YYNGEE. V dropped 3 bases and J dropped 8; count of bases not matched to a gene: 5. This CDR3 comprises 13 residues.

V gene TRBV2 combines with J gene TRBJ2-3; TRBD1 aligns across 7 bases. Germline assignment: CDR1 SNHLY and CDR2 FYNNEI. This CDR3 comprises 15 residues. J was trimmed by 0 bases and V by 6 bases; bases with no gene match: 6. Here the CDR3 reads CASSGTGVSTDTQYF. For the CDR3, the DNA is TGTGCCAGCAGCGGAACAGGGGTTAGCACAGATACGCAGTATTTT.

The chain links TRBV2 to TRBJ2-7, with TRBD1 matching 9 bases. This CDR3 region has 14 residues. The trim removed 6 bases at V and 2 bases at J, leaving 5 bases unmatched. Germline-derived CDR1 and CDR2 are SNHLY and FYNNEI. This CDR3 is CASSTGGAAYEQYF. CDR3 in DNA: TGTGCCAGCAGCACAGGGGGCGCAGCCTACGAGCAGTACTTC. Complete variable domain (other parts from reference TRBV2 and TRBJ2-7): EPEVTQTPSHQVTQMGQEVILRCVPISNHLYFYWYRQILGQKVEFLVSFYNNEISEKSEIFDDQFSVERPDGSNFTLKIRSTKLEDSAMYFCASSTGGAAYEQYFGPGTRLTVT.